One and the same sample provided the 32 T cell receptor beta chains below, sequenced in a study of regulatory T cells in long-lasting Graves disease. Time point here: newly diagnosed GD, antithyroid drugs for less than 3 months. RNA extracted from PBMCs served as the sequencing template. Sequencing libraries for TCR beta were prepared with iRepertoire HTBI primers and Arm-PCR of CDR3 regions. TCRdb re-called the multiplex PCR reads with MiXCR, one entry per CDR3 protein. Of 680,000 or so distinct CDR3 sequences in the sample, less than 20% were seen once. These data are also associated with another study on T cells in Graves' hyperthyroidism and ophthalmopathy.

The specimen comprised peripheral blood mononuclear cells (PBMCs), sampled at new diagnosis, from a patient treated with antithyroid drugs. These receptors were obtained from a woman aged 30 to 39 with Graves disease.

This clonotype was seen a few times. The rearrangement links TRBV7-2 to TRBJ2-2; D remains unclear. Germline V CDR1 and CDR2: SGHTA, FQGNSA. V lost 1 base and J lost 0, with 9 bases in between. CDR3 size: 16 residues. CDR3 sequence reads: CASSLGAVTNTGELFF. The CDR3, as DNA: TGTGCCAGCAGCTTAGGGGCGGTCACGAACACCGGGGAGCTGTTTTTT.

This clonotype has at least ten counts. The gene calls are TRBV7-2 and TRBJ2-7; no firm D call. Germline V gene lookup returns CDR1 SGHTA and CDR2 FQGNSA. V lost 5 bases and J lost 2, with 10 bases in between. The CDR3 has 13 residues. The CDR3 nucleotides are TGTGCCAGCAGCGCCCTCCCGGCCTACGAGCAGTACTTC. Protein sequence: CASSALPAYEQYF.

Notes on this clonotype: A read error is possible here, since a much larger clone lies one base away. The genes are TRBV5-1 and TRBJ2-2; D is ambiguous. In germline, CDR1 is SGHRS, CDR2 YFSETQ. There are 13 residues in the CDR3. The CDR3 here is CASSSRRTEELFF. The CDR3 region has the DNA TGCGCCAGCAGCTCACGACGGACCGAGGAGCTGTTTTTT.

This clonotype showed up just a few times. The V and J genes are TRBV5-5 and TRBJ2-2; D unclear. The CDR3 has 11 residues. Germline assignment: CDR1 SGHKS and CDR2 YYEKEE (reference sequence). Between the trimmed V and J ends, which lost 5 bases and 9 bases, there was a span of 8 bases. The CDR3 loop is CASRAGRELFF. The CDR3, as DNA: TGTGCCAGCAGGGCCGGACGGGAGCTGTTTTTT.

The chain joins TRBV6-1 to TRBJ1-5; no firm D call. Trimming cost V 6 bases and J 2 bases, with 11 bases left between them. The V gene's germline CDR1 is MNHNS and CDR2 SASEGT. The CDR3 contains 14 residues. CDR3 loop: CASSASDRNQPQHF. CDR3 sequence (DNA): TGTGCCAGCAGCGCGTCAGACCGCAATCAGCCCCAGCATTTT.

This chain uses TRBV27 with TRBJ2-2; D uncertain. Germline lookup yields CDR1 MNHEY and CDR2 SMNVEV (reference sequence). With 6 bases removed from V and 8 bases from J, the gap between germline ends came to 13 bases. The CDR3 spans 13 residues. The CDR3 region has the DNA TGTGCCAGCAGATCCCGACCCCCGGGGGAGCTGTTTTTT. Encoded protein: CASRSRPPGELFF.

This clonotype came up many times. V gene TRBV27 combines with J gene TRBJ1-1; a weak D match, TRBD1 (5 bases). The V end was cut by 0 bases, the J end by 4 bases, with 12 bases between. CDR1 MNHEY and CDR2 SMNVEV come from the germline V gene (reference sequence). The CDR3 consists of 15 residues. DNA of the CDR3: TGTGCCAGCAGTTTATCCGGGGGGGGGGTCACTGAAGCTTTCTTT. It yields the protein CASSLSGGGVTEAFF.

In its sample, this clonotype was seen many times. The chain joins TRBV12-3 or TRBV12-4 to TRBJ2-1; D call uncertain. Trimming cost V 5 bases and J 4 bases, with 6 bases left between them. CDR3 size: 12 residues. CDR3 loop: CASSAEYNEQFF. CDR3 DNA sequence: TGTGCCAGCAGTGCGGAGTACAATGAGCAGTTCTTC.

This clonotype has at least ten counts. The genes are TRBV6-2 or TRBV6-3 and TRBJ2-5; D gene uncertain. Trimming took off 5 bases at V and 9 bases at J, with 22 bases between the two ends. Germline V gives CDR1 MNHEY, CDR2 SVGEGT. The CDR3 has 15 amino acids. CDR3 amino acids: CASSVGLLDIPPQYF. The CDR3 DNA reads as TGTGCCAGCAGTGTAGGGCTACTTGACATTCCCCCCCAGTACTTC.

This clonotype was seen at least ten times. The J gene is TRBJ1-1, the V gene TRBV12-3 or TRBV12-4, with no clear D. CDR3 size: 13 residues. V lost 6 bases to trimming and J lost 1 base, with 9 bases between them. The CDR3 sequence is CASRPQENTEAFF. CDR3 DNA sequence: TGTGCCAGCAGACCGCAGGAGAACACTGAAGCTTTCTTT.

This clonotype has only a few counts. V usage is TRBV6-1 and J usage is TRBJ1-6; D ambiguous. The CDR3 covers 14 residues. Germline lookup yields CDR1 MNHNS and CDR2 SASEGT. The V end was cut by 8 bases, the J end by 8 bases, with 16 bases between. CDR3 sequence reads: CASANGRMDSPLHF. DNA of the CDR3: TGTGCCAGCGCTAACGGGAGGATGGATTCACCCCTCCACTTT.

This clonotype was observed a few times. The chain combines TRBV5-1 with TRBJ2-3; TRBD1 aligns across 7 bases. Germline-derived CDR1 and CDR2 are SGHRS and YFSETQ. The CDR3 is 14 residues long. V gave up 3 bases and J gave up 4 bases; unmatched junction bases: 5. CDR3 nucleotide sequence: TGCGCCAGCAGCTACGGACAGGCCCCAGATACGCAGTATTTT. This encodes CASSYGQAPDTQYF.

This clonotype was counted ten times or more. The J gene is TRBJ1-4, the V gene TRBV2; D is ambiguous. Per germline, CDR1 SNHLY and CDR2 FYNNEI. This CDR3 has 14 residues. V lost 6 bases and J lost 2, with 10 bases in between. The CDR3 DNA reads as TGTGCCAGCAGAGCACAGCTTACTAATGAAAAACTGTTTTTT. Translation: CASRAQLTNEKLFF.

This clonotype appeared a few times. This chain uses TRBV4-1 with TRBJ2-2; TRBD2 matches at 12 bases. CDR3 length: 19 residues. The ends lost 1 base at V and 4 bases at J; junction bases unmatched: 10. The germline CDR1 and CDR2 sequences are MGHRA and YSYEKL. The CDR3 region has the DNA TGCGCCAGCAGCCAAGGCGTGAGAACTAGCGGGAGGCGCACCGGGGAGCTGTTTTTT. Amino acid sequence: CASSQGVRTSGRRTGELFF.

This clonotype was recorded many times. V is TRBV6-1 and J is TRBJ2-1; 10 nucleotides align to TRBD2. There are 13 residues in the CDR3. Per the germline V gene, CDR1 is MNHNS and CDR2 is SASEGT. Germline trimming cut 6 bases from V and 10 bases from J; bases unmatched to any gene: 6. CDR3 sequence reads: CASRGLAQIEQFF. The CDR3 nucleotides read TGTGCCAGCAGGGGACTAGCGCAAATAGAGCAGTTCTTC.

This chain links TRBV5-1 with TRBJ2-2; 7 bases agree with TRBD2. Germline CDR1 SGHRS, CDR2 YFSETQ. The CDR3 runs to 14 residues. The ends lost 1 base at V and 6 bases at J; junction bases unmatched: 3. The CDR3 protein is CASSLPGGAGELFF. In DNA, the CDR3 is TGCGCCAGCAGCTTGCCGGGAGGCGCCGGGGAGCTGTTTTTT.

This clonotype was observed at least ten times. CDR3 amino acids: CASSPGGYSNQPQHF. For the CDR3, the DNA is TGCGCCAGCAGCCCTGGCGGCTATAGCAATCAGCCCCAGCATTTT. The chain employs TRBV5-1 and TRBJ1-5; D is unresolved. The CDR3 totals 15 residues. Trimming cost V 4 bases and J 0 bases, with 11 bases left between them. Looked up from germline, CDR1 is SGHRS and CDR2 is YFSETQ.

This clonotype was found many times. This chain links TRBV6-1 with TRBJ2-7; D is unclear. V was clipped by 8 bases and J by 0 bases, with 11 bases between them. Germline CDR1 is MNHNS and CDR2 is SASEGT. This CDR3 region has 13 residues. CDR3 in amino acids: CASSEQNSYEQYF. CDR3 DNA: TGTGCCAGCTCGGAACAGAACTCCTACGAGCAGTACTTC.

There are many counts of this clonotype. V is TRBV7-2 and J is TRBJ1-5; weak D call: TRBD1 (5 bases). Germline V gene data show CDR1 as SGHTA and CDR2 as FQGNSA. Trimming took off 5 bases at V and 3 bases at J, with 14 bases between the two ends. The length of the CDR3 is 15 residues. The CDR3 loop reads CASSGGGQFNQPQHF. The CDR3 coding sequence is TGTGCCAGCAGCGGGGGGGGTCAATTCAATCAGCCCCAGCATTTT.

This clonotype was observed a handful of times. The V call is TRBV30, the J call TRBJ2-2; 7 bases are shared with TRBD1. The CDR3 contains 15 residues. V trimming: 3 bases; J trimming: 2 bases; junction bases outside the gene matches: 6. Looked up from germline, CDR1 is GTSNPN and CDR2 is SVGIG (reference sequence). The CDR3: CAWRQGMVNTGELFF. The CDR3, as DNA: TGTGCCTGGAGACAGGGGATGGTAAACACCGGGGAGCTGTTTTTT.

The chain combines TRBV14 with TRBJ1-1; D gene unclear. Trimming cost V 4 bases and J 7 bases, with 10 bases left between them. Germline V lookup: CDR1 SGHDN, CDR2 FVKESK. The CDR3 runs to 12 residues. This CDR3 reads CASSPGRIEAFF. The CDR3 DNA reads as TGTGCCAGCAGCCCCGGCCGGATTGAAGCTTTCTTT.

This clonotype appeared many times. The chain recombines TRBV2 with TRBJ1-4; 7 bases align to TRBD1. The CDR3 extends over 13 amino acids. Germline loops: CDR1 SNHLY, CDR2 FYNNEI. The J segment lost 5 bases and the V segment lost 11 bases, leaving 8 bases of the junction unmatched. This CDR3 is CADSRDRNEKLFF. The CDR3 DNA reads TGTGCCGACTCCCGGGACAGAAATGAAAAACTGTTTTTT. Full variable domain (rest looked up from reference TRBV2 and TRBJ1-4): EPEVTQTPSHQVTQMGQEVILRCVPISNHLYFYWYRQILGQKVEFLVSFYNNEISEKSEIFDDQFSVERPDGSNFTLKIRSTKLEDSAMYFCADSRDRNEKLFFGSGTQLSVL.

J is TRBJ1-2 and V is TRBV20-1; D is possibly TRBD1 (5 bases). The CDR3 length is 17 residues. With 3 bases removed from V and 4 bases from J, the gap between germline ends came to 24 bases. CDR1 and CDR2 from the germline V gene are DFQATT and SNEGSKA (reference sequence). CDR3 DNA sequence: TGCAGTGCTAGGGTCGGCCAGGGAAGTTTCTCCGGCTATGGCTACACCTTC. As protein: CSARVGQGSFSGYGYTF.

This clonotype was found a few times. V and J are TRBV20-1 and TRBJ1-4, with D possibly being TRBD1 (5 bases). Germline V CDR1 and CDR2: DFQATT, SNEGSKA (reference sequence). CDR3 length: 14 residues. V lost 2 bases and J lost 8, with 15 bases in between. The DNA for the CDR3 is TGCAGTGCTAGAAAGGGCGGCCGGGGGGAAAAACTGTTTTTT. Its translation is CSARKGGRGEKLFF.

The V and J genes are TRBV19 and TRBJ2-7, with 7 bases lining up with TRBD2. The trim removed 3 bases at V and 4 bases at J, leaving 12 bases unmatched. Per the germline V gene, CDR1 is LNHDA and CDR2 is SQIVND (reference sequence). CDR3 length: 16 amino acids. This CDR3 reads CASSISALASVYEQYF. CDR3 nucleotides: TGTGCCAGTAGTATTAGTGCACTAGCGAGTGTGTACGAGCAGTACTTC.

In its sample, this clonotype was seen many times. The CDR3 reads CASSLARGREQYF. CDR3 nucleotide sequence: TGTGCCAGCAGCTTAGCCAGGGGGCGCGAGCAGTACTTC. V gene TRBV11-2 combines with J gene TRBJ2-7; 8 bases line up with TRBD1. The V gene end was trimmed by 1 base and the J gene end by 6 bases; junction bases not matched to a gene: 2. The germline V gene encodes CDR1 SGHAT and CDR2 FQNNGV. The CDR3 contains 13 residues.

Only a few counts were recorded for this clonotype. V is TRBV25-1 and J is TRBJ1-1; 10 bases align to TRBD1. This CDR3 region has 15 residues. V gave up 4 bases and J gave up 3 bases; unmatched junction bases: 5. Germline CDR1 is MGHDK and CDR2 is SYGVNS. CDR3 sequence reads: CASSVSGTGDTEAFF. The CDR3 nucleotides read TGTGCCAGCAGTGTCTCCGGGACAGGGGACACTGAAGCTTTCTTT.

In this sample, this clonotype turned up many times. The chain has TRBV28 and TRBJ1-2; perhaps TRBD1 as D (6 bases). Looked up from germline, CDR1 is MDHEN and CDR2 is SYDVKM. The CDR3 extends over 14 amino acids. This chain's CDR3 is CAHSGIQGNYGYTF. CDR3 bases: TGTGCGCATTCCGGTATTCAGGGGAACTATGGCTACACCTTC.

The CDR3 nucleotides are TGTGCCAGCAGCTTGGACAGCCTAGCTGACTCCTACAATGAGCAGTTCTTC. This gives the protein CASSLDSLADSYNEQFF. The rearrangement links TRBV11-1 to TRBJ2-1; TRBD1 is a possible D gene (6 bases). The V end was cut by 3 bases, the J end by 0 bases, with 15 bases between. Germline V gene data show CDR1 as SGHAT and CDR2 as FQDESV (reference sequence). The length of the CDR3 is 17 residues.

The chain combines TRBV2 with TRBJ1-2; D is uncertain. Per germline, CDR1 SNHLY and CDR2 FYNNEI. V was shortened by 8 bases and J by 8 bases, with 21 bases between the two germline ends. The CDR3 totals 14 residues. DNA of the CDR3: TGTGCCAGCGGTCTACTCGGAAGGGATAGGGGCTACACCTTC. Its translation: CASGLLGRDRGYTF.

There are a few counts of this clonotype. The chain is built from TRBV15 and TRBJ2-1; 7 bases align to TRBD2. From germline, CDR1 is LNHNV and CDR2 YYDKDF (reference sequence). The CDR3 has 13 residues. Trimming took 8 bases from V and 7 from J; bases not matched to a gene: 8. CDR3: CATVAGAWNEQFF. The DNA for the CDR3 is TGTGCCACCGTTGCGGGAGCCTGGAATGAGCAGTTCTTC.

CDR3 protein: CASRGLAGGRGTGELFF. CDR3 bases: TGTGCCAGCAGGGGACTAGCGGGAGGGCGGGGCACCGGGGAGCTGTTTTTT. The chain links TRBV2 to TRBJ2-2; TRBD2 matches at 16 bases. From germline, CDR1 is SNHLY and CDR2 FYNNEI. The CDR3 runs to 17 residues. The ends lost 6 bases at V and 4 bases at J; junction bases unmatched: 5.